One T cell receptor (beta chain) is described in this entry. This entry comes from a study of blood T cell repertoires in COVID-19. Study overall: COVID-19 samples collected from the United States, Italy and Spain covered acute and convalescent phases.

Enrolled during active infection, Seattle patients were then followed longitudinally. The method was immunoSEQ multiplex PCR; TCRdb's version includes in-frame clones alone and lacks a portion of them. This table holds approximately 33,000 clones, nearly 90% found once. The germline V gene encodes CDR1 MNHEY and CDR2 SMNVEV (reference sequence). The CDR3 length is 13 residues. V was cut by 0 bases and J by 5 bases, with 7 bases left in between. The sample was peripheral blood. The rearrangement uses TRBV27 and TRBJ1-2; D unresolved. This TCR was sampled from a man aged 55 to 70 with COVID-19, enrolled during active disease. The CDR3 coding sequence is TGTGCCAGCAGTTTATCTCGGGGATATGGCTACACCTTC. Its protein is CASSLSRGYGYTF.